This T cell receptor (beta chain) was captured in a study of blood T cell repertoires in COVID-19. At the level of the study: Sites across the United States, Italy and Spain contributed samples from acute and convalescent COVID-19. From T cells, B-cell-depleted T cells, or PBMCs came the material, which was cDNA or gDNA.

Original processing methods: Amplified reference gene primers provided the basis for estimating nucleated cell counts. Measured with immunoSEQ multiplex PCR; TCRdb has only the in-frame clones, and not every one. Clone size and the V and J calls come from that table; the DNA yielded D and trimming. In the table there are 70,000 to 95,000 clones, around four fifths of which are singletons. Trimming took 2 bases from V and 4 from J, leaving 11 bases between them. This CDR3 spans 15 amino acids. From germline, CDR1 is KGHSH and CDR2 LQKENI. The receptor comes from a man older than 75 with active or convalescent COVID-19. Sequenced material: peripheral blood. The chain uses TRBV18 and TRBJ2-2; possibly TRBD1 for D (6 bases). CDR3 protein: CASSPNEQGTGELFF. The CDR3 DNA is TGTGCCAGCTCACCAAATGAACAGGGCACCGGGGAGCTGTTTTTT. Full variable domain (outside the CDR3, taken from reference TRBV18 and TRBJ2-2): NAGVMQNPRHLVRRRGQEARLRCSPMKGHSHVYWYRQLPEEGLKFMVYLQKENIIDESGMPKERFSAEFPKEGPSILRIQQVVRGDSAAYFCASSPNEQGTGELFFGEGSRLTVL.